Shown below are 19 T cell receptor beta chains from a single sample sequenced in a study of OX40 agonist ivuxolimab in advanced cancers. The repertoire was sequenced with immunoSEQ multiplex PCR; TCRdb's copy has only in-frame clones and lacks some. The table includes around 100,000 clones, about 87% detected once. The source was CD4+ or CD8+ T cells sorted from blood, collected in a trial of the OX40 agonist ivuxolimab. These receptors were obtained from an adult with an advanced solid tumor such as melanoma, head and neck, liver or kidney cancer.

V usage is TRBV6-5 and J usage is TRBJ1-5, with D perhaps matching TRBD1 (6 bases). CDR1 is MNHEY and CDR2 is SVGAGI in the germline V gene. Trimming shortened V by 0 bases and J by 7 bases, and 16 bases separated the two germline ends. The CDR3 runs 16 residues. CDR3 in DNA: TGTGCCAGCAGTTACTCGAACGGACAGCTTATACAGCCCCAGCATTTT. Its translation is CASSYSNGQLIQPQHF.

The chain couples TRBV7-7 to TRBJ2-2, with TRBD1 as a possible D gene (5 bases). Trimming left V 1 base short and J 6 bases short, with 9 bases between. The CDR3 length is 14 residues. Germline V gives CDR1 SSHAT, CDR2 FNYEAQ (reference sequence). CDR3 loop: CASSLVQGSGELFF. The CDR3, as DNA: TGTGCCAGCAGCTTAGTTCAGGGCTCCGGGGAGCTGTTTTTT.

V usage is TRBV29-1 and J usage is TRBJ1-1, with 7 nucleotides matching TRBD1. Unmatched junction bases numbered 2, after V lost 6 bases and J lost 4 bases. The CDR3 loop spans 11 amino acids. The germline V gene encodes CDR1 SQVTM and CDR2 ANQGSEA. The DNA for the CDR3 is TGCAGCGTGTACAGGGGCACTGAAGCTTTCTTT. This sequence encodes CSVYRGTEAFF.

This sequence joins TRBV15 and TRBJ2-2; D is uncertain. Germline V gene lookup returns CDR1 LNHNV and CDR2 YYDKDF (reference sequence). The CDR3 covers 15 residues. Trimming left V 3 bases short and J 4 bases short, with 12 bases between. Written as DNA, the CDR3 is TGTGCCACCAGCAGGACGGTCTCCGGCACCGGGGAGCTGTTTTTT. It codes for CATSRTVSGTGELFF.

The chain is built from TRBV19 and TRBJ1-5; D is uncertain. Per the germline V gene, CDR1 is LNHDA and CDR2 is SQIVND (reference sequence). CDR3 size: 12 residues. The ends were cut back, 3 bases at V and 5 bases at J, with 5 bases in the middle. The CDR3 DNA is TGTGCCAGTAGTATGCAGGATCAGCCCCAGCATTTT. It specifies CASSMQDQPQHF.

The rearrangement links TRBV10-3 to TRBJ1-2; the D gene is possibly TRBD1 (5 bases). CDR3 length: 13 residues. CDR1 and CDR2 from the germline V gene are ENHRY and SYGVKD. The V end lost 9 bases, the J end lost 6 bases, and 17 bases lay between the germline ends. The CDR3 sequence is CAIKGEVGHGYTF. Here the CDR3 DNA reads TGTGCCATAAAAGGGGAAGTCGGCCATGGCTACACCTTC.

The chain is built from TRBV7-3 and TRBJ2-3, with 13 nucleotides matching TRBD2. Germline V gives CDR1 SGHTA, CDR2 FQGTGA. CDR3 length equals 17 residues. V lost 5 bases and J lost 1; bases outside the gene matches: 6. CDR3 sequence reads: CASSEPGTSGGTDTQYF. Written as DNA, the CDR3 is TGTGCCAGCAGCGAACCCGGGACTAGCGGGGGCACAGATACGCAGTATTTT.

The rearrangement joins TRBV15 to TRBJ2-3; weak D call: TRBD2 (5 bases). Trimming pared 3 bases from V and 3 bases from J, leaving 7 bases between. CDR3 size: 13 residues. The germline V gene has CDR1 LNHNV and CDR2 YYDKDF (reference sequence). The CDR3 sequence is CATSSRGTDTQYF. CDR3 bases: TGTGCCACCAGCAGCCGGGGAACAGATACGCAGTATTTT.

In its sample, this clone was seen a few times. The chain links TRBV10-1 to TRBJ1-5; tentative D call: TRBD1 (5 bases). The CDR3 is 15 amino acids. V was clipped by 1 base and J by 7 bases, with 14 bases between them. From germline, CDR1 is WNHNN and CDR2 SYGVQD (reference sequence). CDR3 residues: CASSEWSRVGQPQHF. As DNA, the CDR3 is TGCGCCAGCAGTGAGTGGTCCAGGGTGGGACAGCCCCAGCATTTT.

CDR3 in amino acids: CASSFGQEETQYF. CDR3 sequence (DNA): TGTGCCAGCAGCTTCGGACAGGAAGAGACCCAGTACTTC. The V and J genes are TRBV5-4 and TRBJ2-5; 7 nucleotides line up with TRBD1. V trimming: 2 bases; J trimming: 3 bases; junction bases outside the gene matches: 1. CDR3 length: 13 amino acids. Germline CDR1 and CDR2: SGHNT and YYREEE (reference sequence). The full variable domain, with the rest looked up from reference TRBV5-4 and TRBJ2-5, is ETGVTQSPTHLIKTRGQQVTLRCSSQSGHNTVSWYQQALGQGPQFIFQYYREEENGRGNFPPRFSGLQFPNYSSELNVNALELDDSALYLCASSFGQEETQYFGPGTRLLVL.

The V gene is TRBV6-5, the J gene TRBJ2-7; the D gene is possibly TRBD2 (6 bases). Germline V gene data show CDR1 as MNHEY and CDR2 as SVGAGI. The CDR3 is made up of 14 amino acids. Trimming left V 5 bases short and J 2 bases short, with 13 bases between. The CDR3, as DNA: TGTGCCAGCAGTCGTCCCGGGGGTACCTACGAGCAGTACTTC. This translates into CASSRPGGTYEQYF.

The gene calls are TRBV6-5 and TRBJ2-1; 7 bases map to TRBD2. The CDR3 is 13 amino acids. CDR1 MNHEY and CDR2 SVGAGI come from the germline V gene. The junction had 8 bases not matched to a gene; V was cut back by 6 bases and J by 9 bases. This CDR3 reads CASRVGLNGEQFF. The CDR3 bases are TGTGCCAGCAGAGTGGGACTAAACGGTGAGCAGTTCTTC.

The rearrangement joins TRBV19 to TRBJ1-4, with D possibly TRBD1 on 6 matching bases. This CDR3 region has 14 residues. V was pared by 4 bases and J by 5 bases, with 11 bases between. The germline V gene encodes CDR1 LNHDA and CDR2 SQIVND (reference sequence). In DNA form, the CDR3 reads TGTGCCAGTAGTACGGACAGCAACAATGAAAAACTGTTTTTT. Its translation: CASSTDSNNEKLFF.

The V gene is TRBV28, the J gene TRBJ2-5; the match to TRBD2 covers 7 bases. V dropped 6 bases and J dropped 4; count of bases not matched to a gene: 11. Germline V CDR1 and CDR2: MDHEN, SYDVKM. The length of the CDR3 is 15 residues. CDR3 region: CASSNPAASGETQYF. In nucleotides, the CDR3 is TGTGCCAGCAGCAACCCCGCCGCTAGCGGAGAGACCCAGTACTTC.

The chain uses TRBV7-6 and TRBJ2-3; TRBD2 aligns across 9 bases. The J segment lost 0 bases and the V segment lost 4 bases, leaving 2 bases of the junction unmatched. There are 15 residues in the CDR3. Germline CDR1 and CDR2: SGHVS and FNYEAQ. The CDR3: CASSYLAGSTDTQYF. The CDR3, as DNA: TGTGCCAGCAGCTATCTAGCGGGAAGCACAGATACGCAGTATTTT.

This clone has a single count. V and J are TRBV30 and TRBJ1-2; D may be TRBD1 (5 bases). The CDR3 is 13 amino acids. The V end was cut by 3 bases, the J end by 8 bases, with 16 bases between. Germline loops: CDR1 GTSNPN, CDR2 SVGIG (reference sequence). CDR3 DNA: TGTGCCTGGAGCGGATCAGGGCGGGGGGGCTACACCTTC. This sequence encodes CAWSGSGRGGYTF.

CDR3 nucleotides: TGTGCCAGTAGGGACAGGGGCCAAGAGACCCAGTACTTC. Translation: CASRDRGQETQYF. The chain recombines TRBV19 with TRBJ2-5; 9 nucleotides agree with TRBD1. The V gene end was trimmed by 6 bases and the J gene end by 1 base; junction bases not matched to a gene: 0. Germline V gene data show CDR1 as LNHDA and CDR2 as SQIVND (reference sequence). This CDR3 contains 13 residues.

The chain links TRBV18 to TRBJ2-7; D may be TRBD1 (6 bases). The V gene lost 3 bases and the J gene lost 0 bases, with 12 bases spanning the gap. The germline CDR1 and CDR2 sequences are KGHSH and LQKENI. The CDR3 totals 15 residues. CDR3 sequence: CASSPWTATSYEQYF. The CDR3 bases are TGTGCCAGCTCACCCTGGACAGCTACCTCCTACGAGCAGTACTTC. The full variable domain, completed using reference TRBV18 and TRBJ2-7, is NAGVMQNPRHLVRRRGQEARLRCSPMKGHSHVYWYRQLPEEGLKFMVYLQKENIIDESGMPKERFSAEFPKEGPSILRIQQVVRGDSAAYFCASSPWTATSYEQYFGPGTRLTVT.

This rearrangement joins TRBV6-5 to TRBJ1-2; 9 nucleotides align to TRBD1. V was pared by 8 bases and J by 4 bases, with 5 bases of the junction left unmatched. The CDR3 runs 13 residues. Germline CDR1 is MNHEY and CDR2 is SVGAGI. This CDR3 reads CASGDRVSYGYTF. CDR3 nucleotide sequence: TGTGCCAGCGGGGACAGGGTCAGCTATGGCTACACCTTC.